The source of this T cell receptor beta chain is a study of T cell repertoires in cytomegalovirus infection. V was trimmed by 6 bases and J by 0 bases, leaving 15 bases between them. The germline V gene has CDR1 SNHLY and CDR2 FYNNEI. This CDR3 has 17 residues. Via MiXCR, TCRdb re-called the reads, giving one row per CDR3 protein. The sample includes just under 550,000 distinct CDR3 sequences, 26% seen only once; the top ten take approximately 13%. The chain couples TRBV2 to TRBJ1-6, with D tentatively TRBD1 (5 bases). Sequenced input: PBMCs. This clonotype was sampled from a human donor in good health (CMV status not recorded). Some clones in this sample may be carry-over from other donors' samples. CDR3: CASSNGEGSSYNSPLHF. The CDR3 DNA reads TGTGCCAGCAGCAACGGGGAGGGGAGCTCCTATAATTCACCCCTCCACTTT.